Below are 3 T cell receptor beta chains sequenced from a single sample in a study of identical twins. In TCRdb, the 5' RACE reads were re-called with MiXCR into one record per CDR3 protein. This sample has under 300,000 distinct CDR3 sequences, with over 9.5% found just once. The same sample was also studied in work on yellow fever vaccine responses in identical twins.

The sequencing input was memory (CD45RO+) T cells sorted from blood. These receptors came from a woman younger than 30 in good health.

This chain uses TRBV19 with TRBJ2-3; D call uncertain. Germline lookup yields CDR1 LNHDA and CDR2 SQIVND (reference sequence). This CDR3 contains 11 residues. Trimming stripped 10 bases from V and 7 bases from J, with 12 bases between. In nucleotides, the CDR3 is TGTGCCACCCTAGTGGGGTATACGCAGTATTTT. As protein: CATLVGYTQYF.

This clonotype was seen a handful of times. V usage is TRBV5-1 and J usage is TRBJ1-1; 7 positions agree with TRBD1. Per the germline V gene, CDR1 is SGHRS and CDR2 is YFSETQ. Trimming cost V 2 bases and J 2 bases; bases outside gene matches: 6. The CDR3 runs 15 residues. The CDR3 DNA reads TGCGCCAGCAGCTTTCCGGACAGGCTTAACACTGAAGCTTTCTTT. Amino acid sequence: CASSFPDRLNTEAFF. Using reference TRBV5-1 and TRBJ1-1 for the parts outside the CDR3, the full variable domain is KAGVTQTPRYLIKTRGQQVTLSCSPISGHRSVSWYQQTPGQGLQFLFEYFSETQRNKGNFPGRFSGRQFSNSRSEMNVSTLELGDSALYLCASSFPDRLNTEAFFGQGTRLTVV.

The sample holds many counts of this clonotype. J is TRBJ2-1 and V is TRBV7-2; possible D gene TRBD1, 6 bases. V lost 3 bases and J 3 bases, leaving 12 bases between the germline ends. This CDR3 is 15 amino acids long. CDR1 is SGHTA, CDR2 FQGNSA, per germline. The chain's CDR3 is CASSFMGAVYNEQFF. The CDR3 region has the DNA TGTGCCAGCAGCTTTATGGGGGCAGTCTACAATGAGCAGTTCTTC.